Each of the 28 T cell receptor beta chains below was sequenced from the same sample in a study of blood T cell repertoires in COVID-19 (dated by TCRdb to about 2020). The library was built by means of the immunoSEQ multiplex PCR assay. Drawn from immuneACCESS, this table holds only the in-frame rearrangements with V and J called that TCRdb kept. Clones are partly lost; checked studies trace under half to an unresolved V gene and leave the rest unexplained. For this sample there are under 300,000 clones; approximately 85% appear just once. Approximately 10% of the sample comes from the top ten. The source material was peripheral blood. The receptors were sampled from a woman in her seventies with acute or convalescent COVID-19.

This clone came up once. The chain joins TRBV27 to TRBJ1-4; D unclear. V was pared by 8 bases and J by 0 bases, with 13 bases between. From germline, CDR1 is MNHEY and CDR2 SMNVEV (reference sequence). The length of the CDR3 is 15 residues. CDR3 sequence (DNA): TGTGCCAGCCGGATGACTGCTGCAACTAATGAAAAACTGTTTTTT. It is translated as CASRMTAATNEKLFF.

Here the CDR3 reads CASSFISGGIYNEQFF. The CDR3 DNA reads as TGTGCCAGCAGCTTCATTAGCGGGGGGATATACAATGAGCAGTTCTTC. The gene calls are TRBV11-2 and TRBJ2-1, with 10 nucleotides matching TRBD2. The germline CDR1 and CDR2 sequences are SGHAT and FQNNGV. The CDR3 runs 16 residues. J lost 4 bases, V lost 3 bases, and 6 bases had no gene match.

The V call is TRBV6-5, the J call TRBJ1-2, with D uncertain. CDR1 is MNHEY and CDR2 is SVGAGI in the germline V gene. The CDR3 covers 13 residues. Trimming left V 7 bases short and J 4 bases short, with 13 bases between. CDR3 bases: TGTGCCAGCACACGAGGGCCTGCCTATGGCTACACCTTC. Its protein is CASTRGPAYGYTF.

This clone has a single count. This chain uses TRBV5-6 with TRBJ1-5; 7 bases agree with TRBD1. The CDR3 extends over 16 amino acids. Germline loops: CDR1 SGHDT, CDR2 YYEEEE. V dropped 0 bases and J dropped 9; count of bases not matched to a gene: 12. CDR3 protein: CASSLGFETGIWPQHF. The CDR3 DNA follows: TGTGCCAGCAGCTTGGGTTTCGAGACAGGGATATGGCCCCAGCATTTT.

The rearrangement joins TRBV5-5 to TRBJ2-7; TRBD1 matches at 9 bases. Trimming took 5 bases from V and 0 from J; bases not matched to a gene: 9. Germline V gene data show CDR1 as SGHKS and CDR2 as YYEKEE (reference sequence). This CDR3 comprises 16 residues. The CDR3 DNA reads TGTGCCAGCAGATGGAGTGACAGGGGGATCTCCTACGAGCAGTACTTC. Translating gives CASRWSDRGISYEQYF.

This chain connects TRBV5-6 to TRBJ2-7; TRBD2 aligns across 7 bases. Germline CDR1 reads SGHDT; CDR2 reads YYEEEE. Trimming cost V 4 bases and J 3 bases; bases outside gene matches: 13. The CDR3 sequence is 16 residues long. The CDR3 sequence: CASSGGSAQRLYEQYF. The CDR3 nucleotides are TGTGCCAGCAGCGGCGGGAGCGCACAGAGGCTCTACGAGCAGTACTTC. Looking up the rest from reference TRBV5-6 and TRBJ2-7 gives the full variable domain: DAGVTQSPTHLIKTRGQQVTLRCSPKSGHDTVSWYQQALGQGPQFIFQYYEEEERQRGNFPDRFSGHQFPNYSSELNVNALLLGDSALYLCASSGGSAQRLYEQYFGPGTRLTVT.

This sequence joins TRBV19 and TRBJ1-2; D is uncertain. Trimming shortened V by 1 base and J by 5 bases, and 14 bases separated the two germline ends. The length of the CDR3 is 15 residues. Germline values: CDR1 LNHDA, CDR2 SQIVND (reference sequence). The CDR3 DNA reads as TGTGCCAGTAGTATAGGAGGGCGCGGGGATTATGGCTACACCTTC. Residues: CASSIGGRGDYGYTF.

This chain uses TRBV24-1 with TRBJ1-2, with TRBD1 matching over 9 bases. The junction had 11 bases not matched to a gene; V was cut back by 7 bases and J by 6 bases. This CDR3 comprises 15 residues. CDR1 and CDR2 (germline): KGHDR, SFDVKD. DNA of the CDR3: TGTGCCACCAGACCGGGAGGACAGGGGATCCATGGCTACACCTTC. Translated, it gives CATRPGGQGIHGYTF.

The chain uses TRBV19 and TRBJ2-1; 7 nucleotides align to TRBD2. CDR1 and CDR2 from the germline V gene are LNHDA and SQIVND (reference sequence). V gave up 3 bases and J gave up 3 bases; unmatched junction bases: 5. The CDR3 is made up of 15 amino acids. The CDR3 loop is CASSITRGNYNEQFF. CDR3 nucleotides: TGTGCCAGTAGTATTACGCGGGGGAACTACAATGAGCAGTTCTTC.

V usage is TRBV2 and J usage is TRBJ1-5; D is ambiguous. The germline CDR1 and CDR2 sequences are SNHLY and FYNNEI. The ends were cut back, 4 bases at V and 5 bases at J, with 9 bases in the middle. The CDR3 contains 13 residues. The CDR3 DNA reads TGTGCCAGCAGTGCCCTACGGGATCAGCCCCAGCATTTT. Residues: CASSALRDQPQHF.

Turning to this clone: The sample has other DNA sequences that encode this CDR3 too. The chain uses TRBV6-5 and TRBJ1-1, with TRBD1 matching over 7 bases. CDR1 MNHEY and CDR2 SVGAGI come from the germline V gene. The CDR3 consists of 11 residues. The junction had 0 bases not matched to a gene; V was cut back by 6 bases and J by 5 bases. For the CDR3, the DNA is TGTGCCAGCAGACAGGGGACTGAAGCTTTCTTT. The encoded protein is CASRQGTEAFF.

The chain is built from TRBV3-1 (or the pseudogene TRBV3-2) and TRBJ1-3, with no clear D. The V end lost 2 bases, the J end lost 7 bases, and 27 bases lay between the germline ends. The CDR3 consists of 19 residues. Germline-derived CDR1 and CDR2 are LGHDT and YNNKEL (reference sequence). This CDR3 is CASSQFSQYTVRVGNTIYF. CDR3 DNA: TGTGCCAGCAGCCAATTCTCCCAATATACAGTTCGAGTGGGTAACACCATATATTTT.

With regard to this clone: The identical CDR3 is also encoded by other nucleotide sequences in the sample. This sequence joins TRBV5-1 and TRBJ2-1; D gene ambiguous. From germline, CDR1 is SGHRS and CDR2 YFSETQ. The CDR3 extends over 14 amino acids. The V and J ends lost 0 bases and 0 bases respectively, with 4 bases between them. This CDR3 reads CASSLGSSYNEQFF. The CDR3 nucleotides are TGCGCCAGCAGCTTGGGCAGCTCCTACAATGAGCAGTTCTTC.

This chain joins TRBV28 and TRBJ1-1; the D gene is possibly TRBD1 (6 bases). The germline V and J ends were trimmed by 6 bases and 2 bases, with 16 bases remaining between them. CDR1 and CDR2 from the germline V gene are MDHEN and SYDVKM. CDR3 size: 15 residues. The CDR3 loop is CASSDRTGINTEAFF. CDR3 DNA: TGTGCCAGCAGCGACCGTACAGGGATTAACACTGAAGCTTTCTTT.

The rearrangement uses TRBV11-2 and TRBJ1-1; 7 positions match TRBD1. The CDR3 has 14 amino acids. V lost 7 bases to trimming and J lost 8 bases; unmatched junction nucleotides: 13. Per the germline V gene, CDR1 is SGHAT and CDR2 is FQNNGV. In nucleotides, the CDR3 is TGTGCCAGCACCTCCTACCGGGACAGCTTCGAAGCTTTCTTT. Protein: CASTSYRDSFEAFF.

The J gene is TRBJ1-1, the V gene TRBV6-5; D possibly corresponds to TRBD1 (6 bases). CDR1 is MNHEY, CDR2 SVGAGI, per germline. The V end lost 6 bases, the J end lost 6 bases, and 17 bases lay between the germline ends. CDR3 size: 14 residues. CDR3 in amino acids: CASSPRGGGAEAFF. The CDR3 DNA reads as TGTGCCAGCAGCCCCCGGGGAGGGGGAGCTGAAGCTTTCTTT.

The chain recombines TRBV6-5 with TRBJ2-7; possibly TRBD1 for D (6 bases). The CDR3 length is 14 residues. V dropped 8 bases and J dropped 3 bases, with 17 bases sitting between them. In germline, CDR1 is MNHEY, CDR2 SVGAGI. The CDR3 spells CASAVVTGNYEQYF. CDR3 bases: TGTGCCAGCGCCGTAGTAACAGGGAACTACGAGCAGTACTTC.

This chain joins TRBV2 and TRBJ2-7; TRBD1 matches at 11 bases. The CDR3 is 14 amino acids. The V segment lost 8 bases and the J segment 4 bases; nucleotides outside the gene matches: 7. Germline V gene data show CDR1 as SNHLY and CDR2 as FYNNEI. The CDR3 is CASSRDRGFYEQYF. DNA for the CDR3: TGTGCCAGCTCCCGGGACAGGGGGTTTTACGAGCAGTACTTC.

This clone was recorded once. The chain employs TRBV2 and TRBJ2-1; 9 bases map to TRBD1. The trim removed 8 bases at V and 12 bases at J, leaving 8 bases unmatched. CDR1 SNHLY and CDR2 FYNNEI come from the germline V gene. The CDR3 has 12 residues. The CDR3 here is CASGKDRGGQFF. Here the CDR3 DNA reads TGTGCCAGCGGGAAGGACAGGGGAGGGCAGTTCTTC.

The rearrangement joins TRBV20-1 to TRBJ2-1; 8 bases fit TRBD1. The length of the CDR3 is 17 residues. CDR1 DFQATT and CDR2 SNEGSKA come from the germline V gene (reference sequence). V trimming: 3 bases; J trimming: 7 bases; junction bases outside the gene matches: 17. CDR3: CSASLMAGGLRGNEQFF. CDR3 sequence (DNA): TGCAGTGCTAGTTTGATGGCAGGGGGCCTCCGAGGGAATGAGCAGTTCTTC.

This chain joins TRBV5-1 and TRBJ2-2; D call uncertain. The CDR3 totals 16 residues. V lost 2 bases, J lost 1 base, and 12 bases lay in between. The germline V gene encodes CDR1 SGHRS and CDR2 YFSETQ. The CDR3 sequence is CASSFDGGMNTGELFF. The CDR3 bases are TGCGCCAGCAGCTTCGATGGCGGCATGAACACCGGGGAGCTGTTTTTT.

This clone came up once. V and J are TRBV5-1 and TRBJ2-5, with 13 bases aligning to TRBD2. This CDR3 has 16 amino acids. V shed 3 bases and J 6 bases; nucleotides not matched to a gene: 8. From germline, CDR1 is SGHRS and CDR2 YFSETQ. DNA for the CDR3: TGCGCCAGCAGCTCGAAGACTAGCGGGGGGCTGAAGACCCAGTACTTC. Translation: CASSSKTSGGLKTQYF.

In its sample, this clone was seen a few times. The V and J genes are TRBV20-1 and TRBJ2-2; D unclear. The CDR3 runs to 15 residues. The germline V gene has CDR1 DFQATT and CDR2 SNEGSKA (reference sequence). Trimming removed 4 bases from V and 4 bases from J, with 16 bases in between. The CDR3 is CSAIDTRESTGELFF. CDR3 DNA: TGCAGTGCTATTGACACCCGTGAGAGCACCGGGGAGCTGTTTTTT.

In DNA, the CDR3 is TGTGCCAGTCAGGGTGACAGGGCAGTTACCGGGGAGCTGTTTTTT. Protein sequence: CASQGDRAVTGELFF. This sequence joins TRBV19 and TRBJ2-2, with 7 bases lining up with TRBD1. The germline gives CDR1 LNHDA, CDR2 SQIVND (reference sequence). Germline trimming cut 8 bases from V and 5 bases from J; bases unmatched to any gene: 11. The CDR3 has 15 residues.

The chain couples TRBV7-3 to TRBJ1-1; D gene uncertain. Germline CDR1 is SGHTA and CDR2 is FQGTGA. Trimming removed 5 bases from V and 1 base from J, with 8 bases in between. This CDR3 is built from 13 residues. This CDR3 reads CASSVTRNTEAFF. CDR3 bases: TGTGCCAGCAGCGTCACAAGGAACACTGAAGCTTTCTTT.

This clone has only a few counts. V gene TRBV7-9 combines with J gene TRBJ1-3; maybe TRBD1 (6 bases). Germline CDR1 SEHNR, CDR2 FQNEAQ (reference sequence). Between the trimmed V and J ends, which lost 1 base and 6 bases, there was a span of 7 bases. This CDR3 has 13 residues. CDR3 loop: CASSLVGANTIYF. Here the CDR3 DNA reads TGTGCCAGCAGCTTAGTGGGGGCAAACACCATATATTTT.

The V and J genes are TRBV7-9 and TRBJ2-7, with TRBD1 as a possible D gene (6 bases). CDR1 is SEHNR and CDR2 is FQNEAQ in the germline V gene (reference sequence). The CDR3 is 14 amino acids. The germline V and J ends were trimmed by 6 bases and 3 bases, with 15 bases remaining between them. The CDR3 bases are TGTGCCAGCAGGTCCAGGGGTAGGGACTACGAGCAGTACTTC. It codes for CASRSRGRDYEQYF.

The rearrangement joins TRBV5-6 to TRBJ2-4, with D tentatively TRBD1 (5 bases). The CDR3 runs 11 residues. Germline V gene lookup returns CDR1 SGHDT and CDR2 YYEEEE. The ends were cut back, 2 bases at V and 13 bases at J, with 10 bases in the middle. CDR3 sequence: CASSFDSIQYF. CDR3 bases: TGTGCCAGCAGCTTTGACAGCATACAGTACTTC. Full variable domain (rest looked up from reference TRBV5-6 and TRBJ2-4): DAGVTQSPTHLIKTRGQQVTLRCSPKSGHDTVSWYQQALGQGPQFIFQYYEEEERQRGNFPDRFSGHQFPNYSSELNVNALLLGDSALYLCASSFDSIQYFGAGTRLSVL.